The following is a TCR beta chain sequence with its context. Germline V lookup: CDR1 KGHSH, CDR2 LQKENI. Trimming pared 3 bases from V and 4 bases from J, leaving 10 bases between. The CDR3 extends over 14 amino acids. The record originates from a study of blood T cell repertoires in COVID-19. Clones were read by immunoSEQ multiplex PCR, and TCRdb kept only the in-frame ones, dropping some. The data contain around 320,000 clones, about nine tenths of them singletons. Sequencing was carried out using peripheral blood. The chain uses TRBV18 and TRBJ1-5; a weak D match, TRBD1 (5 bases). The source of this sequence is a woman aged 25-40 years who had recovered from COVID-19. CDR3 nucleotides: TGTGCCAGCTCACCCGACGGGGGAAATCAGCCCCAGCATTTT. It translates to CASSPDGGNQPQHF.